Below, one TCR beta chain is given with its context. One junction end disagrees with the germline gene, perhaps due to a read error. These data are taken from a study of tumor-infiltrating lymphocytes in primary liver carcinoma. Study overall: Measuring roughly 4 to 10 cm across, the tumors were staged as T1-T3 N0M0.

A primer in the constant region served to generate TCR beta cDNA from approximately 450 ng of total RNA. Generation of the TCR beta libraries relied on three nested multiplex PCR rounds using slightly modified ARM-PCR. TRBV1-TRBV30 forward primers and a C-beta reverse primer were used in the first two PCR rounds, which each ran for 10 cycles. In TCRdb, the multiplex PCR reads were re-called with MiXCR into one record per CDR3 protein. Seen here are about 350,000 distinct CDR3 sequences, less than 65% observed once, and the top ten hold about 6.5%. The CDR3 covers 13 residues. Germline CDR1 reads MDHEN; CDR2 reads SYDVKM. Blood RNA was derived from unsorted whole blood, and germline DNA was extracted too. Investigators obtained four milliliters of peripheral blood ahead of surgery.

This sequence was found in a man between 35 and 55 years old with primary liver carcinoma and hepatitis B virus infection. Sequenced input: peripheral blood. The chain couples TRBV28 to TRBJ2-1; TRBD2 is a possible D gene (5 bases). CDR3 sequence (DNA): TGTGCCTGCAGCACCTTGGAGGTCAATGAGCAGTTCTTC. Its protein is CACSTLEVNEQFF. Filled out from reference TRBV28 and TRBJ2-1, the complete variable domain reads DVKVTQSSRYLVKRTGEKVFLECVQDMDHENMFWYRQDPGLGLRLIYFSYDVKMKEKGDIPEGYSVSREKKERFSLILESASTNQTSMYLCACSTLEVNEQFFGPGTRLTVL.